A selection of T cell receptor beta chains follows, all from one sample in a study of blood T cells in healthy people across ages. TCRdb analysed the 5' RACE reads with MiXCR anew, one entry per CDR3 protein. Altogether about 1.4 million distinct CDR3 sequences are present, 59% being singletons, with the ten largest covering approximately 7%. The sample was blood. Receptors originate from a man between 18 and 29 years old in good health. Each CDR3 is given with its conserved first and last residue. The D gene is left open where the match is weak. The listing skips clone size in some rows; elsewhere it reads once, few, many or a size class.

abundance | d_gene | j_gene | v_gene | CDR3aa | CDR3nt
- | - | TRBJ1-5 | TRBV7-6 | CASSLGAGPLSQPQHF | TGTGCCAGCAGCTTAGGTGCAGGGCCCCTAAGTCAGCCCCAGCATTTT
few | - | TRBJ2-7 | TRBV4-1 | CASSQVAQGYYEQYF | TGCGCCAGCAGCCAAGTGGCGCAGGGGTATTACGAGCAGTACTTC
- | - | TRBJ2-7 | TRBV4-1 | CASSQGLTGFYEQYF | TGCGCCAGCAGCCAAGGGCTGACAGGATTCTACGAGCAGTACTTC
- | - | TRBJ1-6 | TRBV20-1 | CSATRQDGSPLHF | TGCAGTGCGACTCGACAGGATGGTTCACCCCTCCACTTT
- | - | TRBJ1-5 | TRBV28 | CASSLNRESQPQHF | TGTGCCAGCAGCCTCAACAGGGAAAGTCAGCCCCAGCATTTT
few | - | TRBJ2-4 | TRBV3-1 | CASSQDPTSQNIQYF | TGTGCCAGCAGCCAAGATCCCACCAGCCAAAACATTCAGTACTTC
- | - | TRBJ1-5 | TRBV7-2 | CASSLVGQKNQPQHF | TGTGCCAGCAGCTTAGTGGGGCAGAAGAATCAGCCCCAGCATTTT
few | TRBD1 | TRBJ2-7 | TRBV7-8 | CASSSTGSSGEQYF | TGTGCCAGCAGCTCGACAGGGTCGTCGGGCGAGCAGTACTTC
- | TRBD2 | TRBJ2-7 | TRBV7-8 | CASSLNGREFDEQYF | TGTGCCAGCAGCCTTAACGGGCGGGAGTTCGACGAGCAGTACTTC
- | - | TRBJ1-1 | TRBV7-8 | CASSLVPGEMNTEAFF | TGTGCCAGCAGCTTAGTCCCAGGGGAAATGAACACTGAAGCTTTCTTT
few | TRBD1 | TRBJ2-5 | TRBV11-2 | CASSPGQDRLQETQYF | TGTGCCAGCAGCCCGGGACAGGATAGACTCCAAGAGACCCAGTACTTC
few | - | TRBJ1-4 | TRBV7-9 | CASSSRGSHEKLFF | TGTGCCAGCAGCTCGAGGGGTAGTCATGAAAAACTGTTTTTT
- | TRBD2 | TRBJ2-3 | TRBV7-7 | CASSKTSGRDLLYF | TGTGCCAGCAGCAAGACTAGCGGGAGGGACTTGTTGTATTTT
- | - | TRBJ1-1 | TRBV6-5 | CAGSYSGGGSTEAFF | TGTGCCGGCAGTTACTCGGGCGGAGGGAGCACTGAAGCTTTCTTT
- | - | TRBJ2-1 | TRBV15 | CATGRGPRDEQFF | TGTGCCACCGGTAGGGGACCCCGGGATGAGCAGTTCTTC
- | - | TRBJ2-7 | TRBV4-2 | CASSQGGSSEQYF | TGTGCCAGCAGCCAAGGAGGCTCCTCCGAGCAGTACTTC
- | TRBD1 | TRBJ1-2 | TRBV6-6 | CASSDGTGRNYGYTF | TGTGCCAGCAGCGACGGGACAGGGAGAAACTATGGCTACACCTTC
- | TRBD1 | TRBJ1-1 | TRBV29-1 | CSAGTGETNTEAFF | TGCAGCGCGGGGACAGGGGAGACGAACACTGAAGCTTTCTTT
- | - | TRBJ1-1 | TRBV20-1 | CSAPGQSLNTEAFF | TGCAGTGCCCCCGGGCAGAGTCTGAACACTGAAGCTTTCTTT
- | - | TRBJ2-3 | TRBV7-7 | CASSLGVGSTDTQYF | TGTGCTAGCAGCTTAGGTGTCGGGAGCACAGATACGCAGTATTTT
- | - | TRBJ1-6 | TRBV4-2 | CASSQDEGPGSPLHF | TGTGCCAGCAGCCAGGATGAAGGCCCAGGTTCACCCCTCCACTTT
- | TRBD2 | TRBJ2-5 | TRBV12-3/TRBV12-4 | CASSLRGGAQETQYF | TGTGCCAGCAGTCTCCGGGGGGGGGCTCAAGAGACCCAGTACTTC
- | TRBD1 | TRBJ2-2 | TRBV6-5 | CASSYHHRDRTTGELFF | TGTGCCAGCAGTTACCACCACCGGGACAGGACCACCGGGGAGCTGTTTTTT
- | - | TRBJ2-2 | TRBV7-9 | CASSQDQGNTGELFF | TGTGCCAGCAGCCAGGACCAGGGGAACACCGGGGAGCTGTTTTTT
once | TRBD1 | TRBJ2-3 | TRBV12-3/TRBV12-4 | CAISPGTGGSTDTQYF | TGTGCCATCAGTCCCGGGACAGGGGGTAGTACAGATACGCAGTATTTT
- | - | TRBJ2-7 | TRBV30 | CAWSSITHEAYEQYF | TGTGCCTGGAGTAGTATAACTCACGAAGCCTACGAGCAGTACTTC